The 28 T cell receptor beta chains in this list originate from one sample, sequenced in a study of T cells in Graves' hyperthyroidism and ophthalmopathy. Researchers amplified the TCR beta CDR3 regions from RNA transcripts. A set of HTBI primers served as the primers for a first-round RT-PCR of the TCR CDR3. TCRdb reprocessed the multiplex PCR reads via MiXCR and lists one record per CDR3 protein. The data hold approximately 410,000 distinct CDR3 sequences, with roughly an eighth observed a single time. The sequencing sample was made of blood. The receptors come from a woman younger than 35 with Graves' hyperthyroidism.

This clonotype was recorded at least ten times. The genes are TRBV6-2 or TRBV6-3 and TRBJ2-5, with D possibly matching TRBD2 (6 bases). Trimming cost V 6 bases and J 2 bases, with 16 bases left between them. CDR3 size: 15 residues. The germline gives CDR1 MNHEY, CDR2 SVGEGT. CDR3 region: CASRRGGTTQETQYF. In nucleotides, the CDR3 is TGTGCCAGCAGGCGTGGCGGGACGACACAAGAGACCCAGTACTTC.

The chain couples TRBV27 to TRBJ2-7; 11 nucleotides agree with TRBD2. CDR1 and CDR2 (germline): MNHEY, SMNVEV (reference sequence). The junction had 4 bases not matched to a gene; V was cut back by 4 bases and J by 5 bases. The CDR3 totals 14 residues. CDR3 amino acids: CASSSRLAGNEQYF. In nucleotides, the CDR3 is TGTGCCAGCAGTTCACGACTAGCGGGAAACGAGCAGTACTTC.

There are a few counts of this clonotype. The chain has TRBV30 and TRBJ1-2; D might be TRBD1 (6 bases). Trimming took 5 bases from V and 1 from J, leaving 17 bases between them. Germline CDR1 reads GTSNPN; CDR2 reads SVGIG (reference sequence). The CDR3 spans 15 residues. In nucleotides, the CDR3 is TGTGCCTGGGTTGGCAGGGGCATCCTTAACTATGGCTACACCTTC. It yields the protein CAWVGRGILNYGYTF.

The chain uses TRBV28 and TRBJ1-6; D uncertain. CDR1 is MDHEN and CDR2 is SYDVKM in the germline V gene. This CDR3 region has 11 residues. The V and J ends lost 5 bases and 6 bases respectively, with 2 bases between them. CDR3 sequence reads: CASSANSPLHF. For the CDR3, the DNA is TGTGCCAGCAGTGCTAATTCACCCCTCCACTTT.

This clonotype was observed at least ten times. The V and J genes are TRBV28 and TRBJ2-7; D not certain. V was clipped by 6 bases and J by 0 bases, with 6 bases between them. CDR3 size: 12 residues. Germline assignment: CDR1 MDHEN and CDR2 SYDVKM. CDR3 protein: CASSWSSYEQYF. CDR3 bases: TGTGCCAGCAGCTGGAGCTCCTACGAGCAGTACTTC.

Only a few counts were recorded for this clonotype. The chain employs TRBV3-1 and TRBJ2-3; tentatively, D is TRBD2 (5 bases). The germline V gene has CDR1 LGHDT and CDR2 YNNKEL (reference sequence). V gave up 3 bases and J gave up 4 bases, with 17 bases separating them. This CDR3 comprises 16 residues. The CDR3 sequence: CASSQRRTGLADTQYF. As DNA, the CDR3 is TGTGCCAGCAGCCAGAGGCGGACGGGGTTAGCAGATACGCAGTATTTT.

This clonotype was observed at least ten times. The rearrangement joins TRBV3-1 to TRBJ1-2; 7 bases map to TRBD1. Germline assignment: CDR1 LGHDT and CDR2 YNNKEL (reference sequence). J lost 4 bases, V lost 3 bases, and 5 bases had no gene match. This CDR3 spans 14 amino acids. CDR3 nucleotide sequence: TGTGCCAGCAGCCATCAAGGGGGCACCTATGGCTACACCTTC. Its translation: CASSHQGGTYGYTF.

This clonotype has a count of ten or more. The rearrangement joins TRBV11-2 to TRBJ1-4, with unresolved D. The V gene's germline CDR1 is SGHAT and CDR2 FQNNGV. The ends were cut back, 5 bases at V and 0 bases at J, with 10 bases in the middle. The CDR3 has 15 amino acids. CDR3 residues: CASSRDSTTNEKLFF. The CDR3, as DNA: TGTGCCAGCAGCCGAGACTCAACAACTAATGAAAAACTGTTTTTT.

Turning to this clonotype: Given a much more abundant clone one base away, this may be a read error. The chain links TRBV11-3 to TRBJ2-7, with D perhaps TRBD2 (6 bases). The tail of the sequence fits TRBJ2-1 better, so the J call may be wrong. The CDR3 has 15 amino acids. In germline, CDR1 is SGHNT, CDR2 YENEEA. CDR3 loop: CASSWLATSNYEQFF. CDR3 DNA: TGTGCCAGCAGCTGGCTCGCAACTAGCAACTACGAGCAGTTCTTC.

This clonotype came up a few times. The CDR3 does not close with the conserved phenylalanine or tryptophan, likely indicating a read error. The chain has TRBV6-1 and TRBJ2-7; D is possibly TRBD1 (6 bases). Looked up from germline, CDR1 is MNHNS and CDR2 is SASEGT. Trimming pared 6 bases from V and 3 bases from J, leaving 15 bases between. CDR3 length: 14 amino acids. CDR3 residues: CASSLKGRGYEQYL. The CDR3 region has the DNA TGTGCCAGCAGCCTGAAGGGCAGGGGCTACGAGCAGTACCTC.

V usage is TRBV4-1 and J usage is TRBJ2-4; D might be TRBD1 (5 bases). V lost 1 base and J 0 bases, leaving 10 bases between the germline ends. CDR1 is MGHRA, CDR2 YSYEKL, per germline. The length of the CDR3 is 16 residues. CDR3 region: CASSQADQGAKNIQYF. As DNA, the CDR3 is TGCGCCAGCAGCCAAGCCGATCAGGGAGCCAAAAACATTCAGTACTTC.

This clonotype has just a few counts. The V gene is TRBV5-1, the J gene TRBJ2-2, with 10 nucleotides matching TRBD2. Germline CDR1 and CDR2: SGHRS and YFSETQ. The CDR3 has 15 residues. V shed 4 bases, J shed 6 bases, and the junction held 6 bases outside the gene matches. CDR3 bases: TGCGCCAGCAGCGGACGGACTAGCGGTTCCGGGGAGCTGTTTTTT. It encodes CASSGRTSGSGELFF.

This clonotype appeared many times. This chain connects TRBV29-1 to TRBJ2-7; D possibly uses TRBD1 or TRBD2 (7 bases each). V gave up 1 base and J gave up 3 bases, with 16 bases separating them. Per the germline V gene, CDR1 is SQVTM and CDR2 is ANQGSEA. The CDR3 sequence is 15 residues long. The CDR3, as DNA: TGCAGCGTTGAAGTGAGGGCAGGGGGGGACTACGAGCAGTACTTC. It specifies CSVEVRAGGDYEQYF.

This clonotype has at least ten counts. The V gene is TRBV7-9, the J gene TRBJ2-3, with D tentatively TRBD2 (6 bases). V dropped 5 bases and J dropped 0 bases, with 15 bases sitting between them. In germline, CDR1 is SEHNR, CDR2 FQNEAQ (reference sequence). CDR3 length equals 16 residues. The CDR3, as DNA: TGTGCCAGCAGCGCCCCGGGACTTGCTAGCACAGATACGCAGTATTTT. Protein: CASSAPGLASTDTQYF.

J is TRBJ2-3 and V is TRBV4-1; D possibly corresponds to TRBD1 (5 bases). V was shortened by 0 bases and J by 4 bases, with 17 bases between the two germline ends. From germline, CDR1 is MGHRA and CDR2 YSYEKL. This CDR3 spans 17 amino acids. The CDR3 loop reads CASSQDRARAGADTQYF. Written as DNA, the CDR3 is TGCGCCAGCAGCCAAGACAGGGCGAGAGCTGGGGCAGATACGCAGTATTTT.

V is TRBV6-4 and J is TRBJ1-6; D unclear. Germline CDR1 MRHNA, CDR2 SNTAGT. V dropped 4 bases and J dropped 2 bases, with 9 bases sitting between them. The CDR3 sequence is 15 residues long. CDR3 coding DNA: TGTGCCAGCAGTGTCACAGCCACCTATAATTCACCCCTCCACTTT. This translates into CASSVTATYNSPLHF.

This clonotype was counted between two and nine times. The V and J genes are TRBV5-1 and TRBJ2-7; 8 positions agree with TRBD1. This CDR3 spans 15 amino acids. Unmatched junction bases numbered 6, after V lost 4 bases and J lost 0 bases. Germline V gene lookup returns CDR1 SGHRS and CDR2 YFSETQ. The CDR3 DNA follows: TGCGCCAGCAGCCGGGACAGGACCAGCTCCTACGAGCAGTACTTC. Its translation is CASSRDRTSSYEQYF.

This clonotype was detected many times. The chain couples TRBV27 to TRBJ2-7, with D perhaps TRBD2 (6 bases). The CDR3 has 14 amino acids. V shed 7 bases and J shed 0 bases, with 13 bases lying between them. Germline values: CDR1 MNHEY, CDR2 SMNVEV (reference sequence). For the CDR3, the DNA is TGTGCCAGCACTTACCGGGACTTCTCCTACGAGCAGTACTTC. Residues: CASTYRDFSYEQYF.

This clonotype was picked up many times. The chain employs TRBV12-3 or TRBV12-4 and TRBJ2-7; 9 bases line up with TRBD1. The CDR3 is 12 amino acids. The ends lost 9 bases at V and 1 base at J; junction bases unmatched: 1. CDR3 protein: CARGTGSYEQYF. The CDR3 DNA sequence: TGTGCCAGAGGGACAGGGTCCTACGAGCAGTACTTC.

This clonotype was detected many times. The genes are TRBV20-1 and TRBJ2-7, with TRBD2 matching 7 bases. With V trimmed by 0 bases and J by 6 bases, 8 bases remained unmatched. This CDR3 is 14 amino acids long. Germline values: CDR1 DFQATT, CDR2 SNEGSKA (reference sequence). The CDR3, as DNA: TGCAGTGCTAGAGAGGGGCGACTAGCCGGCGAGCAGTACTTC. Residues: CSAREGRLAGEQYF.

In its sample, this clonotype was seen many times. The chain carries TRBV20-1 and TRBJ2-7; 7 nucleotides match TRBD1. V shed 3 bases, J shed 7 bases, and the junction held 6 bases outside the gene matches. The germline gives CDR1 DFQATT, CDR2 SNEGSKA (reference sequence). This CDR3 region has 12 residues. The CDR3 region has the DNA TGCAGTGCTAGGACAGGGCAGAGGGAGCAGTACTTC. Its translation: CSARTGQREQYF.

This clonotype was seen at least ten times. The chain is built from TRBV2 and TRBJ1-2, with a tentative D call TRBD1 (5 bases). CDR1 is SNHLY and CDR2 is FYNNEI in the germline V gene. V dropped 3 bases and J dropped 9 bases, with 8 bases sitting between them. This CDR3 is 11 amino acids long. The CDR3 is CASSDRESYTF. The CDR3 DNA sequence: TGTGCCAGCAGTGACAGGGAAAGCTACACCTTC.

The table lists this clonotype with a few counts. This chain connects TRBV15 to TRBJ1-4; tentative D call: TRBD1 (5 bases). Trimming stripped 3 bases from V and 8 bases from J, with 16 bases between. The CDR3 loop spans 15 amino acids. Germline V gene sequence: CDR1 LNHNV, CDR2 YYDKDF (reference sequence). The CDR3 region has the DNA TGTGCCACCAGCAGCCCAAAATCGGGGGTCGAAAAACTGTTTTTT. Its translation: CATSSPKSGVEKLFF.

The chain links TRBV5-4 to TRBJ1-1; D perhaps matches TRBD1 (6 bases). The CDR3 has 12 amino acids. Trimming took 4 bases from V and 11 from J, leaving 15 bases between them. The germline V gene encodes CDR1 SGHNT and CDR2 YYREEE (reference sequence). The CDR3 DNA is TGTGCCAGCAGCCACACAGGGAAGGTGGCTTTCTTT. As protein: CASSHTGKVAFF.

This clonotype occurred many times. The V call is TRBV27, the J call TRBJ2-1; D might be TRBD2 (6 bases). Deletions cut 3 bases from V and 8 bases from J, with 20 bases between. Germline V gives CDR1 MNHEY, CDR2 SMNVEV (reference sequence). The CDR3 covers 16 residues. CDR3: CASSFASSASYDEQFF. The CDR3 region has the DNA TGTGCCAGCAGTTTCGCGTCTAGCGCCTCCTATGATGAGCAGTTCTTC.

J is TRBJ1-1 and V is TRBV10-3, with 8 bases identical to TRBD1. The CDR3 totals 15 residues. The germline V gene has CDR1 ENHRY and CDR2 SYGVKD. V shed 0 bases and J 11 bases; nucleotides not matched to a gene: 11. The CDR3 here is CAISESSGAGGIAFF. CDR3 nucleotide sequence: TGTGCCATCAGTGAGTCGAGCGGGGCAGGGGGCATCGCTTTCTTT.

The table lists this clonotype with a few counts. The chain carries TRBV19 and TRBJ2-3; 9 nucleotides line up with TRBD2. Losses at the gene ends were 3 bases for V and 1 base for J; bases not matched to a gene: 8. Germline V gives CDR1 LNHDA, CDR2 SQIVND (reference sequence). This CDR3 has 17 residues. The DNA for the CDR3 is TGTGCCAGTAGTATTGGGGACCTAGCGGGACGCACAGATACGCAGTATTTT. Protein: CASSIGDLAGRTDTQYF.

This clonotype was seen many times. V usage is TRBV20-1 and J usage is TRBJ2-1, with a weak D call TRBD1 (6 bases). The CDR3 covers 15 residues. Germline V lookup: CDR1 DFQATT, CDR2 SNEGSKA (reference sequence). Trimming shortened V by 2 bases and J by 2 bases, and 13 bases separated the two germline ends. This CDR3 reads CSARKGTTAYNEQFF. The CDR3 bases are TGCAGTGCTAGAAAGGGGACAACGGCCTACAATGAGCAGTTCTTC.